Presented here are 19 T cell receptor beta chains from one specimen sequenced in a study of blood T cell repertoires in COVID-19. TCRdb keeps only in-frame clones here, not all; method: immunoSEQ multiplex PCR. The sample lists 120,000 to 150,000 clones; around 87% were seen once. The specimen sequenced was peripheral blood. The receptor source for this set is a human donor in a cohort sampled during active COVID-19.

The rearrangement uses TRBV30 and TRBJ2-1; D might be TRBD1 (5 bases). CDR1 and CDR2 (germline): GTSNPN, SVGIG (reference sequence). The CDR3 extends over 15 amino acids. V was trimmed by 2 bases and J by 4 bases, leaving 15 bases between them. The CDR3 here is CAWSIGDQGYNEQFF. The CDR3 coding sequence is TGTGCCTGGAGTATAGGAGACCAGGGTTACAATGAGCAGTTCTTC.

This chain connects TRBV10-2 to TRBJ2-7; 12 nucleotides line up with TRBD2. J gave up 0 bases and V 6 bases, and 6 bases lay outside the gene matches. The CDR3 covers 16 residues. Looked up from germline, CDR1 is WSHSY and CDR2 is SAAADI. The CDR3: CASSPLTSGSSYEQYF. The CDR3, as DNA: TGCGCCAGCAGCCCTCTGACTAGCGGGAGCTCCTACGAGCAGTACTTC.

V usage is TRBV28 and J usage is TRBJ2-7, with 7 bases identical to TRBD2. With V trimmed by 6 bases and J by 0 bases, 5 bases remained unmatched. Germline-derived CDR1 and CDR2 are MDHEN and SYDVKM. This CDR3 has 14 residues. The CDR3 DNA reads TGTGCCAGCAGGCCGGGGAGGGTCTCCTACGAGCAGTACTTC. Residues: CASRPGRVSYEQYF. Complete variable domain (other parts from reference TRBV28 and TRBJ2-7): DVKVTQSSRYLVKRTGEKVFLECVQDMDHENMFWYRQDPGLGLRLIYFSYDVKMKEKGDIPEGYSVSREKKERFSLILESASTNQTSMYLCASRPGRVSYEQYFGPGTRLTVT.

This sequence joins TRBV4-1 and TRBJ1-1; D is possibly TRBD1 (5 bases). There are 18 residues in the CDR3. CDR1 is MGHRA, CDR2 YSYEKL, per germline. Trimming stripped 3 bases from V and 4 bases from J, with 24 bases between. CDR3 DNA sequence: TGCGCCAGCAGCCATTACCCACCAGGGCAGTTAGTTCCCACTGAAGCTTTCTTT. Translating gives CASSHYPPGQLVPTEAFF.

CDR3 loop: CATRRIGGNGYTF. The CDR3 DNA reads as TGTGCCACCAGGAGAATAGGGGGTAATGGCTACACCTTC. V is TRBV28 and J is TRBJ1-2, with D perhaps matching TRBD1 (6 bases). The CDR3 is 13 residues long. V was trimmed by 10 bases and J by 6 bases, leaving 18 bases between them. CDR1 MDHEN and CDR2 SYDVKM come from the germline V gene.

A single count supports this clone. The chain joins TRBV25-1 to TRBJ1-3; D may be TRBD1 (6 bases). This CDR3 contains 13 residues. Germline-derived CDR1 and CDR2 are MGHDK and SYGVNS. Trimming removed 9 bases from V and 0 bases from J, with 9 bases in between. The CDR3 nucleotides are TGTGCCAGTGGACAGAGCTCTGGAAACACCATATATTTT. Its protein is CASGQSSGNTIYF. The variable domain in full, completed from reference TRBV25-1 and TRBJ1-3, reads EADIYQTPRYLVIGTGKKITLECSQTMGHDKMYWYQQDPGMELHLIHYSYGVNSTEKGDLSSESTVSRIRTEHFPLTLESARPSHTSQYLCASGQSSGNTIYFGEGSWLTVV.

The rearrangement joins TRBV15 to TRBJ2-1, with D tentatively TRBD2 (6 bases). CDR1 and CDR2 (germline): LNHNV, YYDKDF (reference sequence). Trimming removed 0 bases from V and 11 bases from J, with 11 bases in between. The CDR3 consists of 13 residues. CDR3 DNA: TGTGCCACCAGCAGAGAGTTAGCGGACAAGCAGTTCTTC. Translating gives CATSRELADKQFF.

DNA for the CDR3: TGTGCCACCAGCAGAGAGCATGAGAGGAGTGCAACAGATACGCAGTATTTT. Translation: CATSREHERSATDTQYF. V usage is TRBV15 and J usage is TRBJ2-3; D not resolved. Germline V CDR1 and CDR2: LNHNV, YYDKDF (reference sequence). The CDR3 sequence is 17 residues long. Trimming shortened V by 0 bases and J by 3 bases, and 16 bases separated the two germline ends.

The chain employs TRBV28 and TRBJ1-4; 9 nucleotides agree with TRBD1. The CDR3 consists of 15 residues. The ends lost 3 bases at V and 5 bases at J; junction bases unmatched: 4. CDR1 and CDR2 from the germline V gene are MDHEN and SYDVKM. The CDR3 nucleotides read TGTGCCAGCAGTTTCTCCGGGACAGGGAATGAAAAACTGTTTTTT. Protein sequence: CASSFSGTGNEKLFF.

CDR3 nucleotides: TGTGCCAGCAGTTTCAACGGGGGGGCCAGCGGGGAGCTGTTTTTT. Residues: CASSFNGGASGELFF. The chain joins TRBV6-5 to TRBJ2-2, with 8 bases identical to TRBD2. The CDR3 totals 15 residues. CDR1 is MNHEY, CDR2 SVGAGI, per germline. Losses at the gene ends were 4 bases for V and 7 bases for J; bases not matched to a gene: 8.

This sequence joins TRBV29-1 and TRBJ1-1; D remains unclear. This CDR3 spans 10 amino acids. V lost 4 bases and J 7 bases, leaving 7 bases between the germline ends. Germline-derived CDR1 and CDR2 are SQVTM and ANQGSEA. CDR3 sequence: CSVVQREAFF. The CDR3 coding sequence is TGCAGCGTTGTGCAGCGTGAAGCTTTCTTT. Using reference TRBV29-1 and TRBJ1-1 for the parts outside the CDR3, the full variable domain is SAVISQKPSRDICQRGTSLTIQCQVDSQVTMMFWYRQQPGQSLTLIATANQGSEATYESGFVIDKFPISRPNLTFSTLTVSNMSPEDSSIYLCSVVQREAFFGQGTRLTVV.

The chain joins TRBV5-1 to TRBJ1-1; the D is unclear. The CDR3 extends over 13 amino acids. V gave up 0 bases and J gave up 0 bases, with 3 bases separating them. CDR1 and CDR2 from the germline V gene are SGHRS and YFSETQ. The CDR3 protein is CASSLALNTEAFF. The CDR3 DNA reads as TGCGCCAGCAGCTTGGCTCTGAACACTGAAGCTTTCTTT. The full variable domain, in which reference TRBV5-1 and TRBJ1-1 provide the parts outside the CDR3, is KAGVTQTPRYLIKTRGQQVTLSCSPISGHRSVSWYQQTPGQGLQFLFEYFSETQRNKGNFPGRFSGRQFSNSRSEMNVSTLELGDSALYLCASSLALNTEAFFGQGTRLTVV.

V is TRBV5-1 and J is TRBJ2-2; 14 positions match TRBD2. The V gene end was trimmed by 4 bases and the J gene end by 4 bases; junction bases not matched to a gene: 3. CDR3 size: 16 residues. In germline, CDR1 is SGHRS, CDR2 YFSETQ. CDR3 nucleotides: TGCGCCAGCAGCGTGACTAGCGGGAGGGTCACCGGGGAGCTGTTTTTT. This encodes CASSVTSGRVTGELFF.

This sequence joins TRBV2 and TRBJ2-3; 7 bases are a match to TRBD2. The CDR3 contains 15 residues. Germline loops: CDR1 SNHLY, CDR2 FYNNEI. The V and J ends lost 2 bases and 2 bases, in that order; junction bases with no gene match: 4. Here the CDR3 reads CASSESSGDTDTQYF. The CDR3 DNA follows: TGTGCCAGCAGTGAATCGAGCGGGGACACAGATACGCAGTATTTT.

The chain carries TRBV18 and TRBJ2-3; D unclear. This CDR3 is built from 15 residues. V was pared by 0 bases and J by 0 bases, with 7 bases between. CDR1 and CDR2 from the germline V gene are KGHSH and LQKENI. CDR3 nucleotide sequence: TGTGCCAGCTCACCACCGTCCACTAGCACAGATACGCAGTATTTT. Translated: CASSPPSTSTDTQYF. Based on the CDR3 plus reference TRBV18 and TRBJ2-3, the full variable domain is NAGVMQNPRHLVRRRGQEARLRCSPMKGHSHVYWYRQLPEEGLKFMVYLQKENIIDESGMPKERFSAEFPKEGPSILRIQQVVRGDSAAYFCASSPPSTSTDTQYFGPGTRLTVL.

The chain employs TRBV18 and TRBJ1-5; 11 bases match TRBD1. V was pared by 2 bases and J by 6 bases, with 15 bases of the junction left unmatched. Germline V lookup: CDR1 KGHSH, CDR2 LQKENI. The CDR3 consists of 19 residues. This CDR3 reads CASSPTLGYRTGGGQPQHF. CDR3 in DNA: TGTGCCAGCTCACCAACTCTTGGCTATAGGACAGGGGGCGGTCAGCCCCAGCATTTT.

The V and J genes are TRBV20-1 and TRBJ2-7; possibly TRBD2 for D (5 bases). This CDR3 has 14 residues. V was shortened by 3 bases and J by 7 bases, with 19 bases between the two germline ends. Germline CDR1 and CDR2: DFQATT and SNEGSKA (reference sequence). The CDR3 loop is CSASPAGLSEEQYF. The DNA for the CDR3 is TGCAGTGCTAGTCCCGCGGGCCTCTCGGAGGAGCAGTACTTC.

The rearrangement uses TRBV5-1 and TRBJ2-3, with D possibly being TRBD2 (6 bases). V was cut by 1 base and J by 1 base, with 10 bases left in between. The germline V gene encodes CDR1 SGHRS and CDR2 YFSETQ. The CDR3 covers 15 residues. CDR3 bases: TGCGCCAGCAGCTTGTTCGGGAGAGGCACAGATACGCAGTATTTT. Encoded protein: CASSLFGRGTDTQYF.

The chain combines TRBV7-9 with TRBJ1-5; TRBD1 might be the D (5 bases). This CDR3 contains 15 residues. Trimming shortened V by 6 bases and J by 0 bases, and 12 bases separated the two germline ends. CDR1 and CDR2 (germline): SEHNR, FQNEAQ (reference sequence). CDR3 sequence reads: CASSSDKLSNQPQHF. In nucleotides, the CDR3 is TGTGCCAGCAGTTCGGACAAGCTTAGCAATCAGCCCCAGCATTTT.